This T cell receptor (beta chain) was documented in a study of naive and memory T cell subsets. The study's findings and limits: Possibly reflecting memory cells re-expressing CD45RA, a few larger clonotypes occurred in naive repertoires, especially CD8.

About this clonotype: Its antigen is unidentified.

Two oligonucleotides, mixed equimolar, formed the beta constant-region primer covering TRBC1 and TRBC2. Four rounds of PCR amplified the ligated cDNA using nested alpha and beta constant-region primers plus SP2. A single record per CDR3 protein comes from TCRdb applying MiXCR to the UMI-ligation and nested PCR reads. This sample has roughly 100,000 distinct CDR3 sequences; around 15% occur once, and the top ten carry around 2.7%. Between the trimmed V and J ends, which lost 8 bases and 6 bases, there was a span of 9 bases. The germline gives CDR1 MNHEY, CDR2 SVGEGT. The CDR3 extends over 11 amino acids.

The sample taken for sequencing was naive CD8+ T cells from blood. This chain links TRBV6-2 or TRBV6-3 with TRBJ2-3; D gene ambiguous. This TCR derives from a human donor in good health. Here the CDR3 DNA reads TGTGCCAGCGGACCCGGGGATACGCAGTATTTT. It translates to CASGPGDTQYF.